Shown below are 25 T cell receptor beta chains from a single sample sequenced in a study of cytomegalovirus exposure and HLA in healthy donors. 13 Jbeta primers and 60 Vbeta primers were used for the PCR. Generated by immunoSEQ multiplex PCR, the TCRdb table keeps only in-frame clones and is missing some. The data show 95,000 to 100,000 clones, with roughly 76% seen just once and 2% held by the top ten. The sample consisted of PBMCs. These receptors were taken from a man aged 40-49 years in good health and CMV-seronegative.

This sequence joins TRBV4-1 and TRBJ2-3, with a tentative D call TRBD2 (5 bases). The CDR3 extends over 15 amino acids. V shed 4 bases and J shed 0 bases, with 11 bases lying between them. Germline loops: CDR1 MGHRA, CDR2 YSYEKL. The CDR3 DNA sequence: TGCGCCAGCAGCCGAGTATCGGGGAGCACAGATACGCAGTATTTT. It translates to CASSRVSGSTDTQYF.

This chain links TRBV6-5 with TRBJ1-4; 8 nucleotides align to TRBD1. Trimming removed 4 bases from V and 3 bases from J; junction bases left unmatched: 1. The CDR3 spans 14 residues. Germline values: CDR1 MNHEY, CDR2 SVGAGI. CDR3 sequence (DNA): TGTGCCAGCAGTTGGACAGGGTCTAATGAAAAACTGTTTTTT. Translating gives CASSWTGSNEKLFF.

The chain combines TRBV28 with TRBJ1-6, with 7 bases identical to TRBD1. After removal of 2 bases from V and 10 bases from J, the junction contained 8 bases not matched to a gene. The germline gives CDR1 MDHEN, CDR2 SYDVKM. The CDR3 is made up of 15 amino acids. The CDR3 region is CASSLAGQARSPLHF. DNA for the CDR3: TGTGCCAGCAGTTTAGCAGGACAGGCCAGGTCACCCCTCCACTTT.

The rearrangement links TRBV4-3 to TRBJ2-7, with 7 bases identical to TRBD1. The length of the CDR3 is 15 residues. The V segment lost 1 base and the J segment 6 bases; nucleotides outside the gene matches: 9. Germline values: CDR1 LGHNA, CDR2 YSLEER. This CDR3 reads CASSQVPGQPREQYF. The CDR3, as DNA: TGCGCCAGCAGCCAAGTACCGGGACAGCCACGCGAGCAGTACTTC.

CDR3 nucleotides: TGTGCCAGCAGCTTGACGACGGGGAGCGGGTTTGGGTCACCCCTCCACTTT. Its protein product is CASSLTTGSGFGSPLHF. This chain links TRBV7-2 with TRBJ1-6; D ambiguous. V lost 3 bases, J lost 10 bases, and 22 bases lay in between. The CDR3 has 17 amino acids. CDR1 and CDR2 from the germline V gene are SGHTA and FQGNSA. Supplemented by reference TRBV7-2 and TRBJ1-6, the full variable domain reads GAGVSQSPSNKVTEKGKDVELRCDPISGHTALYWYRQSLGQGLEFLIYFQGNSAPDKSGLPSDRFSAERTGGSVSTLTIQRTQQEDSAVYLCASSLTTGSGFGSPLHFGNGTRLTVT.

V usage is TRBV9 and J usage is TRBJ2-3; 11 nucleotides agree with TRBD2. V shed 2 bases and J 2 bases; nucleotides not matched to a gene: 10. CDR3 length: 18 residues. Germline CDR1 is SGDLS and CDR2 is YYNGEE. CDR3 nucleotide sequence: TGTGCCAGCAGCGTCGTGGGGACTAGCGGTTACATCACAGATACGCAGTATTTT. This encodes CASSVVGTSGYITDTQYF.

V usage is TRBV18 and J usage is TRBJ2-7, with D perhaps TRBD1 (6 bases). The V gene lost 4 bases and the J gene lost 3 bases, with 10 bases spanning the gap. The CDR3 is made up of 13 amino acids. Germline lookup yields CDR1 KGHSH and CDR2 LQKENI. In DNA form, the CDR3 reads TGTGCCAGCTCACAAGACAGGATCTACGAGCAGTACTTC. Translated: CASSQDRIYEQYF.

Of note for this clone: At the DNA level, this CDR3 is encoded by other sequences in the same sample as well. The chain employs TRBV27 and TRBJ2-2, with 9 bases aligning to TRBD2. The germline V gene has CDR1 MNHEY and CDR2 SMNVEV (reference sequence). This CDR3 region has 14 residues. J gave up 5 bases and V 2 bases, and 0 bases lay outside the gene matches. The CDR3 region has the DNA TGTGCCAGCAGTTTAGCGGGGGGGACCGGGGAGCTGTTTTTT. Translation gives CASSLAGGTGELFF.

The chain combines TRBV6-1 with TRBJ1-2; the match to TRBD1 covers 7 bases. The junction had 7 bases not matched to a gene; V was cut back by 6 bases and J by 6 bases. This CDR3 contains 13 residues. Germline values: CDR1 MNHNS, CDR2 SASEGT. The CDR3 DNA reads as TGTGCCAGCAGATCAAGGACAGGCGATGGCTACACCTTC. Translated, it gives CASRSRTGDGYTF.

V is TRBV28 and J is TRBJ1-2, with D maybe TRBD1 (6 bases). V lost 2 bases to trimming and J lost 8 bases, with 15 bases between them. The CDR3 length is 14 residues. Per germline, CDR1 MDHEN and CDR2 SYDVKM. DNA of the CDR3: TGTGCCAGCAGTTTACCTGGCAGGGGTTTCGGCTACACCTTC. Protein sequence: CASSLPGRGFGYTF.

The chain joins TRBV28 to TRBJ2-7, with 7 bases lining up with TRBD1. CDR3 length: 12 amino acids. The J segment lost 3 bases and the V segment lost 6 bases, leaving 2 bases of the junction unmatched. Germline assignment: CDR1 MDHEN and CDR2 SYDVKM. CDR3 nucleotide sequence: TGTGCCAGCAGGGGACAGCTCTACGAGCAGTACTTC. This sequence encodes CASRGQLYEQYF.

The chain links TRBV7-9 to TRBJ2-3; tentative D call: TRBD1 (6 bases). Trimming left V 7 bases short and J 0 bases short, with 20 bases between. CDR3 size: 17 residues. Per germline, CDR1 SEHNR and CDR2 FQNEAQ (reference sequence). The CDR3 coding sequence is TGTGCCAGCATGACCCTCGGGACACGACGCAGCACAGATACGCAGTATTTT. Translated, it gives CASMTLGTRRSTDTQYF.

This chain links TRBV29-1 with TRBJ1-4; tentatively, D is TRBD1 (5 bases). V was shortened by 5 bases and J by 8 bases, with 12 bases between the two germline ends. The CDR3 is 12 residues long. CDR1 and CDR2 (germline): SQVTM, ANQGSEA. This CDR3 reads CSVRRGGEKLFF. The CDR3 nucleotides read TGCAGCGTTAGAAGGGGTGGCGAAAAACTGTTTTTT. The complete variable domain, with remaining parts taken from reference TRBV29-1 and TRBJ1-4, reads SAVISQKPSRDICQRGTSLTIQCQVDSQVTMMFWYRQQPGQSLTLIATANQGSEATYESGFVIDKFPISRPNLTFSTLTVSNMSPEDSSIYLCSVRRGGEKLFFGSGTQLSVL.

In this sample, this clone turned up a few times. The rearrangement uses TRBV7-2 and TRBJ2-3, with D tentatively TRBD1 (6 bases). The CDR3 sequence is 18 residues long. From germline, CDR1 is SGHTA and CDR2 FQGNSA. V was cut by 1 base and J by 2 bases, with 19 bases left in between. In nucleotides, the CDR3 is TGTGCCAGCAGCTTAGAGGTTTTGGCAGGGGCGTTCACAGATACGCAGTATTTT. It translates to CASSLEVLAGAFTDTQYF.

This clone was counted once. The chain uses TRBV19 and TRBJ1-4; D ambiguous. In germline, CDR1 is LNHDA, CDR2 SQIVND (reference sequence). This CDR3 region has 15 residues. The V gene lost 3 bases and the J gene lost 0 bases, with 8 bases spanning the gap. Written as DNA, the CDR3 is TGTGCCAGTAGTATCAGGTCGGCAACTAATGAAAAACTGTTTTTT. Translation: CASSIRSATNEKLFF.

The chain couples TRBV28 to TRBJ2-7; maybe TRBD1 (6 bases). CDR3 length: 16 amino acids. Germline CDR1 is MDHEN and CDR2 is SYDVKM. The V gene lost 8 bases and the J gene lost 3 bases, with 23 bases spanning the gap. CDR3 loop: CASLSLATGKSYEQYF. CDR3 nucleotides: TGTGCCAGCCTAAGCCTTGCGACAGGCAAAAGCTACGAGCAGTACTTC.

V is TRBV5-1 and J is TRBJ1-1; 7 bases are shared with TRBD1. J lost 4 bases, V lost 4 bases, and 7 bases had no gene match. Germline CDR1 reads SGHRS; CDR2 reads YFSETQ. CDR3 length: 14 residues. The CDR3 here is CASSQGGRSTEAFF. In nucleotides, the CDR3 is TGCGCCAGCAGCCAGGGGGGTCGGTCCACTGAAGCTTTCTTT.

This clone was observed once. This chain links TRBV18 with TRBJ1-5; D not certain. The CDR3 is 14 amino acids. Trimming removed 2 bases at V and 6 bases at J, with 11 bases between. Germline values: CDR1 KGHSH, CDR2 LQKENI. In nucleotides, the CDR3 is TGTGCCAGCTCACCATTGGAGGGTCGTCAGCCCCAGCATTTT. It encodes CASSPLEGRQPQHF.

The chain carries TRBV19 and TRBJ2-1, with 7 bases identical to TRBD1. Per germline, CDR1 LNHDA and CDR2 SQIVND (reference sequence). With V trimmed by 8 bases and J by 5 bases, 9 bases remained unmatched. There are 14 residues in the CDR3. The CDR3 spells CASRSRDSNNEQFF. The CDR3 bases are TGTGCCAGTCGGTCTCGGGACAGTAACAATGAGCAGTTCTTC.

The J gene is TRBJ2-7, the V gene TRBV21-1; no DNA check was done on the table's D call, TRBD1. TRBV21-1 is termed a pseudogene. The length of the CDR3 is 20 residues. Here the CDR3 reads CASSPRQDTEPFGDNYEQYF. The DNA for the CDR3 is TGTGCCAGCAGCCCCCGGCAGGACACCGAACCTTTTGGAGATAACTACGAGCAGTACTTC.

The chain couples TRBV6-6 to TRBJ1-6, with 7 bases aligning to TRBD1. Germline CDR1 MNHNY, CDR2 SVGAGI (reference sequence). This CDR3 is built from 14 residues. The V gene end was trimmed by 4 bases and the J gene end by 8 bases; junction bases not matched to a gene: 5. CDR3 loop: CASSLKGADSPLHF. DNA for the CDR3: TGTGCCAGCAGTTTGAAGGGGGCGGATTCACCCCTCCACTTT.

The chain couples TRBV5-1 to TRBJ2-7; tentatively, D is TRBD2 (6 bases). CDR3 length: 16 residues. Trimming stripped 5 bases from V and 4 bases from J, with 22 bases between. Germline CDR1 is SGHRS and CDR2 is YFSETQ. The CDR3 sequence: CASSYARAGGLYEQYF. As DNA, the CDR3 is TGCGCCAGCAGTTACGCTAGGGCCGGGGGATTATACGAGCAGTACTTC.

The chain links TRBV7-9 to TRBJ2-5; TRBD2 aligns across 7 bases. Trimming removed 7 bases from V and 1 base from J; junction bases left unmatched: 6. CDR3 length: 14 residues. The germline gives CDR1 SEHNR, CDR2 FQNEAQ (reference sequence). CDR3 sequence reads: CASTSGVAQETQYF. CDR3 sequence (DNA): TGTGCCAGCACCAGCGGGGTGGCCCAAGAGACCCAGTACTTC.

The chain carries TRBV21-1 and TRBJ2-7; the table calls TRBD1, which could not be checked here. TRBV21-1 constitutes a pseudogene. This CDR3 contains 20 residues. The CDR3 is CASSPPRDRAPSGSSYEQYF. The CDR3 DNA reads TGTGCCAGCAGCCCACCCCGGGACAGGGCACCTAGCGGGTCCTCCTACGAGCAGTACTTC.

This rearrangement joins TRBV30 to TRBJ1-3, with D perhaps matching TRBD1 (6 bases). The germline CDR1 and CDR2 sequences are GTSNPN and SVGIG (reference sequence). The CDR3 contains 16 residues. Trimming took 2 bases from V and 0 from J, leaving 14 bases between them. The CDR3 bases are TGTGCCTGGAGTAAATGGACAGATTTCTCTGGAAACACCATATATTTT. This codes for CAWSKWTDFSGNTIYF.